This TCR beta chain came from a study of T cell clusters in autoimmune cytopenias. Multiplex touch-down PCR amplified TRB using TRB-A and TRB-B pools in one tube. TCRdb re-called the multiplex PCR reads and shows each CDR3 protein once, DNA omitted. The sample data list around 9,500 distinct CDR3 sequences. About 37,500 genome equivalents of blood DNA were amplified for TRB. Study outcomes and limitations: Functional roles of the in silico T cell clusters still await experimental validation. A dominant lymphoma-associated repertoire apparently masked the cluster-lack signature in secondary cytopenia versus chronic lymphocytic leukemia. Compared with active autoimmune hepatitis patients, healthy donors showed 2.5 to 3-fold more exclusive TRB clusters. TRB repertoire shifts in secondary cytopenia and chronic lymphocytic leukemia mostly reflected lymphoma, not autoimmunity.

Germline V gene data show CDR1 as MNHNS and CDR2 as SASEGT. The CDR3 has 12 amino acids. In regard to this clonotype: Antigen unknown.

This sequence originates from a human donor with an autoimmune cytopenia or autoimmune hepatitis (not recorded which). The sample taken for sequencing was peripheral blood. The V gene is TRBV6-1, the J gene TRBJ1-1. CDR3 sequence reads: CASSEGRAEAFF.